This T cell receptor (beta chain) is drawn from a study of blood T cell repertoires in COVID-19. Libraries were prepared by immunoSEQ multiplex PCR; TCRdb keeps only in-frame clonotypes and omits some of them. Here the sample spans over 45,000 clones, around 81% being singletons. CDR3 length: 14 amino acids. V lost 5 bases and J 5 bases, leaving 16 bases between the germline ends. The V gene's germline CDR1 is SGHAT and CDR2 FQDESV (reference sequence). This clone turned up a few times. This chain links TRBV11-1 with TRBJ2-7, with D hard to call. Specimen: peripheral blood. This clonotype was sampled from an elderly woman with active or convalescent COVID-19. DNA of the CDR3: TGTGCCAGCAGCCAAGCCGCGGTTTCAGACGAGCAGTACTTC. Residues: CASSQAAVSDEQYF. The variable domain in full, completed from reference TRBV11-1 and TRBJ2-7, reads EAEVAQSPRYKITEKSQAVAFWCDPISGHATLYWYRQILGQGPELLVQFQDESVVDDSQLPKDRFSAERLKGVDSTLKIQPAELGDSAMYLCASSQAAVSDEQYFGPGTRLTVT.